The next 27 T cell receptor beta chains were all read from a single sample in a study of blood T cell repertoires in COVID-19. The method was immunoSEQ multiplex PCR; TCRdb's version includes in-frame clones alone and lacks a portion of them. Among fewer than 200,000 clones listed, roughly 90% were seen once. The specimen was peripheral blood. The receptors originated from a man aged 60 to 75 with acute or convalescent COVID-19.

The chain uses TRBV12-3 or TRBV12-4 and TRBJ1-2; D remains unclear. CDR3 length equals 12 residues. The ends were cut back, 1 base at V and 6 bases at J, with 6 bases in the middle. As DNA, the CDR3 is TGTGCCAGCAGTTTAGTCCTCGATGGCTACACCTTC. This sequence encodes CASSLVLDGYTF.

The chain links TRBV11-3 to TRBJ1-1; D gene ambiguous. The CDR3 covers 14 residues. V gave up 1 base and J gave up 1 base, with 7 bases separating them. The V gene's germline CDR1 is SGHNT and CDR2 YENEEA. The chain's CDR3 is CASSLVRGNTEAFF. CDR3 bases: TGTGCCAGCAGCTTAGTAAGAGGGAACACTGAAGCTTTCTTT.

As regards this clone: Other nucleotide sequences from this sample produce the same CDR3. The V call is TRBV18, the J call TRBJ1-4, with TRBD1 matching over 8 bases. V lost 3 bases, J lost 7 bases, and 7 bases stayed unmatched. The length of the CDR3 is 15 residues. The germline V gene encodes CDR1 KGHSH and CDR2 LQKENI. In DNA, the CDR3 is TGTGCCAGCTCACCTCCCGGACAGGGAGGTGAAAAACTGTTTTTT. Encoded protein: CASSPPGQGGEKLFF.

The chain is built from TRBV15 and TRBJ2-3; 12 bases align to TRBD2. Germline CDR1 is LNHNV and CDR2 is YYDKDF (reference sequence). This CDR3 comprises 18 residues. Trimming removed 3 bases from V and 3 bases from J; junction bases left unmatched: 10. The CDR3 DNA is TGTGCCACCAGCAGGAAGAGACTAGCGGGAGAGGTAACAGATACGCAGTATTTT. Translating it yields CATSRKRLAGEVTDTQYF.

V is TRBV5-1 and J is TRBJ2-5; unclear D gene. Trimming cost V 0 bases and J 5 bases, with 8 bases left between them. The V gene's germline CDR1 is SGHRS and CDR2 YFSETQ. The CDR3 totals 13 residues. The CDR3 protein is CASSLVGWETQYF. DNA of the CDR3: TGCGCCAGCAGCTTGGTCGGTTGGGAGACCCAGTACTTC. Combining the CDR3 with reference TRBV5-1 and TRBJ2-5 gives the whole variable domain KAGVTQTPRYLIKTRGQQVTLSCSPISGHRSVSWYQQTPGQGLQFLFEYFSETQRNKGNFPGRFSGRQFSNSRSEMNVSTLELGDSALYLCASSLVGWETQYFGPGTRLLVL.

This clone appeared a single time. The V gene is TRBV7-8, the J gene TRBJ1-5, with 9 bases identical to TRBD1. The CDR3 sequence is 16 residues long. The V gene's germline CDR1 is SGHVS and CDR2 FQNEAQ. V lost 5 bases to trimming and J lost 0 bases; unmatched junction nucleotides: 5. The CDR3 loop reads CASSPRTGASNQPQHF. CDR3 nucleotide sequence: TGTGCCAGCAGCCCGAGGACAGGGGCTAGCAATCAGCCCCAGCATTTT.

The chain combines TRBV19 with TRBJ2-2; 9 bases are shared with TRBD1. The CDR3 extends over 14 amino acids. CDR1 LNHDA and CDR2 SQIVND come from the germline V gene (reference sequence). The junction had 5 bases not matched to a gene; V was cut back by 5 bases and J by 7 bases. The CDR3 protein is CASSRRDRDGELFF. CDR3 in DNA: TGTGCCAGTAGTCGCCGGGACAGGGACGGGGAGCTGTTTTTT.

The chain couples TRBV19 to TRBJ1-2; 9 bases line up with TRBD1. V dropped 5 bases and J dropped 5; count of bases not matched to a gene: 6. The CDR3 is 14 residues long. Germline assignment: CDR1 LNHDA and CDR2 SQIVND (reference sequence). DNA of the CDR3: TGTGCCAGTAGTTCGGACAGGGGCTTATATGGCTACACCTTC. Its protein is CASSSDRGLYGYTF. The full variable domain, its missing parts supplied by reference TRBV19 and TRBJ1-2, is DGGITQSPKYLFRKEGQNVTLSCEQNLNHDAMYWYRQDPGQGLRLIYYSQIVNDFQKGDIAEGYSVSREKKESFPLTVTSAQKNPTAFYLCASSSDRGLYGYTFGSGTRLTVV.

The J gene is TRBJ2-7, the V gene TRBV3-1 (or the pseudogene TRBV3-2), with 7 bases aligning to TRBD1. The CDR3 runs to 13 residues. CDR1 is LGHDT and CDR2 is YNNKEL in the germline V gene (reference sequence). Trimming removed 1 base from V and 12 bases from J; junction bases left unmatched: 9. The CDR3 spells CASSQGQGEVPYF. The CDR3 bases are TGTGCCAGCAGCCAAGGTCAGGGGGAAGTTCCGTACTTC.

The chain carries TRBV7-9 and TRBJ1-2; D might be TRBD1 (6 bases). Trimming took 3 bases from V and 4 from J, leaving 18 bases between them. The length of the CDR3 is 16 residues. Germline V gives CDR1 SEHNR, CDR2 FQNEAQ (reference sequence). For the CDR3, the DNA is TGTGCCAGCAGCTTCGTCGCGTTGACAGGACCCTATGGCTACACCTTC. It specifies CASSFVALTGPYGYTF.

This rearrangement joins TRBV11-1 to TRBJ1-1, with TRBD1 matching over 10 bases. Germline assignment: CDR1 SGHAT and CDR2 FQDESV (reference sequence). The CDR3 totals 15 residues. The V segment lost 3 bases and the J segment 2 bases; nucleotides outside the gene matches: 3. CDR3 protein: CASSFLTGGNTEAFF. DNA for the CDR3: TGTGCCAGCAGCTTTTTGACAGGGGGCAACACTGAAGCTTTCTTT. The full variable domain, rest sourced from reference TRBV11-1 and TRBJ1-1, is EAEVAQSPRYKITEKSQAVAFWCDPISGHATLYWYRQILGQGPELLVQFQDESVVDDSQLPKDRFSAERLKGVDSTLKIQPAELGDSAMYLCASSFLTGGNTEAFFGQGTRLTVV.

The chain recombines TRBV18 with TRBJ1-5, with 8 bases that match TRBD1. Per germline, CDR1 KGHSH and CDR2 LQKENI. The CDR3 extends over 16 amino acids. V shed 2 bases, J shed 7 bases, and the junction held 10 bases outside the gene matches. Here the CDR3 DNA reads TGTGCCAGCTCACCAATCTCCGGACAGGGTCAACAGCCCCAGCATTTT. This codes for CASSPISGQGQQPQHF.

CDR3 sequence (DNA): TGTGCCAGCAGTTTCCCACAAAGATACATGAACACTGAAGCTTTCTTT. Amino acid sequence: CASSFPQRYMNTEAFF. The chain links TRBV28 to TRBJ1-1; D call uncertain. The CDR3 runs 16 residues. V lost 3 bases and J lost 0, with 14 bases in between. Germline V lookup: CDR1 MDHEN, CDR2 SYDVKM.

This clone was picked up a small number of times. This rearrangement joins TRBV2 to TRBJ2-5, with D maybe TRBD2 (6 bases). Per the germline V gene, CDR1 is SNHLY and CDR2 is FYNNEI. This CDR3 has 15 residues. V was cut by 6 bases and J by 2 bases, with 16 bases left in between. The CDR3 protein is CASRGIADLQETQYF. The DNA of the CDR3 is TGTGCCAGCAGAGGAATAGCGGACCTTCAAGAGACCCAGTACTTC.

The chain employs TRBV5-1 and TRBJ1-2, with 8 bases fitting TRBD1. V shed 4 bases and J 8 bases; nucleotides not matched to a gene: 7. The CDR3 is 13 residues long. CDR1 is SGHRS, CDR2 YFSETQ, per germline. As DNA, the CDR3 is TGCGCCAGCAGCATAGGACAGGGAGGAGGCTACACCTTC. It encodes CASSIGQGGGYTF. The full variable domain, in which reference TRBV5-1 and TRBJ1-2 provide the parts outside the CDR3, is KAGVTQTPRYLIKTRGQQVTLSCSPISGHRSVSWYQQTPGQGLQFLFEYFSETQRNKGNFPGRFSGRQFSNSRSEMNVSTLELGDSALYLCASSIGQGGGYTFGSGTRLTVV.

This clone has just a few counts. V usage is TRBV30 and J usage is TRBJ1-1; D call uncertain. There are 13 residues in the CDR3. The germline V and J ends were trimmed by 1 base and 1 base, with 7 bases remaining between them. Germline V lookup: CDR1 GTSNPN, CDR2 SVGIG (reference sequence). The CDR3 DNA reads as TGTGCCTGGAGTGGGCAGGCGAACACTGAAGCTTTCTTT. It specifies CAWSGQANTEAFF.

A single count supports this clone. This sequence joins TRBV2 and TRBJ2-7; 10 nucleotides line up with TRBD1. The CDR3 contains 20 residues. Germline lookup yields CDR1 SNHLY and CDR2 FYNNEI. Unmatched junction bases numbered 17, after V lost 1 base and J lost 2 bases. This CDR3 reads CASSEGGVTEPGQGTYEQYV. DNA of the CDR3: TGTGCCAGCAGTGAAGGGGGTGTGACCGAACCGGGACAGGGGACCTACGAGCAGTACGTC.

The chain recombines TRBV6-2 or TRBV6-3 with TRBJ2-2; 12 nucleotides match TRBD2. The V and J ends lost 3 bases and 6 bases, in that order; junction bases with no gene match: 11. Per germline, CDR1 MNHEY and CDR2 SVGEGT. This CDR3 contains 18 residues. The DNA for the CDR3 is TGTGCCAGCAGTTATCACCAACTAGCGGGAGGTATGGCCGGGGAGCTGTTTTTT. Protein sequence: CASSYHQLAGGMAGELFF.

The chain is built from TRBV7-6 and TRBJ2-1, with TRBD1 matching 7 bases. Germline CDR1 and CDR2: SGHVS and FNYEAQ. V shed 2 bases, J shed 6 bases, and the junction held 7 bases outside the gene matches. This CDR3 is built from 15 residues. CDR3 bases: TGTGCCAGCAGCTTAAGGGACAGCCTCCTCAATGAGCAGTTCTTC. This sequence encodes CASSLRDSLLNEQFF.

The V call is TRBV5-4, the J call TRBJ1-1; weak D call: TRBD1 (5 bases). V gave up 0 bases and J gave up 7 bases, with 10 bases separating them. The CDR3 contains 13 residues. Germline V gene lookup returns CDR1 SGHNT and CDR2 YYREEE (reference sequence). CDR3 DNA: TGTGCCAGCAGCTTGGCAGGGTTGGTTGAAGCTTTCTTT. It yields the protein CASSLAGLVEAFF.

The chain uses TRBV19 and TRBJ2-3; no clear D gene. Germline V CDR1 and CDR2: LNHDA, SQIVND (reference sequence). CDR3 length: 15 amino acids. Trimming shortened V by 6 bases and J by 4 bases, and 17 bases separated the two germline ends. CDR3 protein: CASSPLSPRSDTQYF. The CDR3 nucleotides are TGTGCCAGTAGCCCGTTAAGCCCCAGGTCAGATACGCAGTATTTT.

The chain couples TRBV24-1 to TRBJ1-4, with 7 bases matching TRBD1. In germline, CDR1 is KGHDR, CDR2 SFDVKD. The CDR3 loop spans 13 amino acids. The CDR3 loop reads CDPPDRRREKLFF. The CDR3 bases are TGTGACCCCCCGGACAGGCGAAGGGAAAAACTGTTTTTT.

The rearrangement uses TRBV5-4 and TRBJ1-4; possibly TRBD1 for D (6 bases). The CDR3 has 15 amino acids. Trimming took 4 bases from V and 7 from J, leaving 17 bases between them. Germline lookup yields CDR1 SGHNT and CDR2 YYREEE (reference sequence). The CDR3 protein is CASSLGRGLGEKLFF. CDR3 bases: TGTGCCAGCAGCCTTGGTAGGGGGTTGGGTGAAAAACTGTTTTTT.

This clone was observed a single time. The V and J genes are TRBV7-2 and TRBJ1-2, with D uncertain. Trimming stripped 8 bases from V and 0 bases from J, with 7 bases between. The CDR3 runs to 12 residues. Germline lookup yields CDR1 SGHTA and CDR2 FQGNSA. DNA of the CDR3: TGTGCCAGCGGTCGGGCTAACTATGGCTACACCTTC. Translating it yields CASGRANYGYTF.

The CDR3 loop reads CASSYQAGPGELFF. CDR3 bases: TGTGCCAGCAGTTACCAGGCAGGGCCCGGGGAGCTGTTTTTT. This chain uses TRBV6-2 or TRBV6-3 with TRBJ2-2; possibly TRBD1 for D (5 bases). V lost 2 bases and J 6 bases, leaving 10 bases between the germline ends. The CDR3 spans 14 residues. Germline V gene sequence: CDR1 MNHEY, CDR2 SVGEGT.

The chain combines TRBV6-5 with TRBJ1-3; 8 nucleotides match TRBD1. The CDR3 sequence is 14 residues long. Germline V gene data show CDR1 as MNHEY and CDR2 as SVGAGI. J gave up 2 bases and V 6 bases, and 3 bases lay outside the gene matches. CDR3 DNA sequence: TGTGCCAGCAGCCCGGGACAGGCTGGAAACACCATATATTTT. Protein: CASSPGQAGNTIYF.

The chain combines TRBV14 with TRBJ1-1, with 12 bases lining up with TRBD1. Germline assignment: CDR1 SGHDN and CDR2 FVKESK. The V and J ends lost 4 bases and 4 bases, in that order; junction bases with no gene match: 10. This CDR3 has 17 amino acids. CDR3 DNA: TGTGCCAGCAGCCCCCTACAGGGACAGGGGGCGAGCACTGAAGCTTTCTTT. This encodes CASSPLQGQGASTEAFF.